This TCR beta chain was sequenced in a study of T cells in pancreatic ductal adenocarcinoma. Study-wide findings and caveats: Tumor and blood clonality did not differ significantly, about 0.112 versus 0.072. Compared with tumor, blood showed more total productive templates and roughly 8-fold more clonotypes.

Details on this clone: Its target is unknown.

The table came from immunoSEQ multiplex PCR; TCRdb's copy has only in-frame clones and leaves some out. This table holds around 94,000 clones, 90% to 95% found once. V gave up 4 bases and J gave up 4 bases, with 11 bases separating them. Germline CDR1 SGHRS, CDR2 YFSETQ. This CDR3 comprises 13 residues. Selected pancreatic ductal adenocarcinoma patients had undergone surgery without neoadjuvant therapy. This TCR derives from a human donor with pancreatic ductal adenocarcinoma. V and J are TRBV5-1 and TRBJ1-1, with D possibly being TRBD1 (6 bases). Sequenced input: PBMCs. The CDR3: CASSKQGSTEAFF. The DNA for the CDR3 is TGCGCCAGCAGCAAACAGGGTTCCACTGAAGCTTTCTTT.